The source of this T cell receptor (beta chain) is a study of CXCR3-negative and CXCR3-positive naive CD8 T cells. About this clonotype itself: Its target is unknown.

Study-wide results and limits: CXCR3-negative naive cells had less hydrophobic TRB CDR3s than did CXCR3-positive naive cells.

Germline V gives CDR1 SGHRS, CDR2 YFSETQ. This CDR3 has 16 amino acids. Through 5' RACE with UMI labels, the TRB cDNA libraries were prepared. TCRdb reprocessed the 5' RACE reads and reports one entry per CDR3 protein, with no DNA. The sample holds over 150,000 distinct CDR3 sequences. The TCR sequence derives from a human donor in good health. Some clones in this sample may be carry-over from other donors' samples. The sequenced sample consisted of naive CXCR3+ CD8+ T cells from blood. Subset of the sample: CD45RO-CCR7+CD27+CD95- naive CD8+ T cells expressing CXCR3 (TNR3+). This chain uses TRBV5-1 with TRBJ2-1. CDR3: CASSWGWAGADNEQFF.